These 14 T cell receptor delta chains were all obtained from the same sample, sequenced in a study of gamma-delta chains in newborns, infants, children (dated by TCRdb to between 2018 and 2020). TCRdb records Illumina MiSeq as the sequencer. Clonotypes were called again by TCRdb from the public reads via CATT, and duplicate nucleotide sequences were then merged into one entry. The sample table holds just under 9,500 delta-chain clones, of which about 22% were seen once. The ten top clones hold approximately 4.7% of the sample. The sample consisted of blood. Receptors were obtained from a child who was a newborn, infant or young child, either healthy, febrile or measles-vaccinated (not recorded which).

The chain has TRDV2 and TRDJ3; 8 bases line up with TRDD3. V gave up 0 bases and J gave up 1 base; unmatched junction bases: 25. This CDR3 contains 25 residues. CDR1 and CDR2 (germline): GEAIGNYY, EKD. The CDR3 DNA follows: TGTGCCTGTGACACCGTGGGATATTACAGGGAGGGGATACAAATCAAGTCCTGGGACACCCGACAGATGTTTTTC. It encodes CACDTVGYYREGIQIKSWDTRQMFF.

This clone was recorded a few times. The chain has TRDV2 and TRDJ1, with 13 bases matching TRDD3. V trimming: 3 bases; J trimming: 1 base; junction bases outside the gene matches: 16. The V gene's germline CDR1 is GEAIGNYY and CDR2 EKD. This CDR3 has 20 amino acids. The CDR3 loop is CACDPLLLGDTTPPTDKLIF. CDR3 in DNA: TGTGCCTGTGACCCTTTACTACTGGGGGATACGACCCCGCCCACCGATAAACTCATCTTT.

This rearrangement joins TRDV2 to TRDJ1, with 8 positions matching TRDD3. CDR3 length: 16 residues. CDR1 GEAIGNYY and CDR2 EKD come from the germline V gene. With 0 bases clipped from V and 0 bases from J, the junction kept 5 bases outside the gene matches. CDR3 amino acids: CACDTVGGGYTDKLIF. CDR3 nucleotides: TGTGCCTGTGACACCGTCGGTGGGGGATACACCGATAAACTCATCTTT.

This clone was observed a handful of times. This sample also contains other DNA sequences that code for the same CDR3. The chain uses TRDV2 and TRDJ3; TRDD3 is a possible D gene (5 bases). CDR1 GEAIGNYY and CDR2 EKD come from the germline V gene. This CDR3 is 19 amino acids long. V was cut by 0 bases and J by 0 bases, with 14 bases left in between. CDR3 nucleotide sequence: TGTGCCTGTGACACCGGCTGGGTTCCCGGCTCCTGGGACACCCGACAGATGTTTTTC. This sequence encodes CACDTGWVPGSWDTRQMFF.

Turning to this clone: With a much larger clone just one base away, this may be a read error. The sample carries other DNA sequences with the same CDR3. This chain links TRDV2 with TRDJ2, with D perhaps matching TRDD3 (6 bases). CDR1 GEAIGNYY and CDR2 EKD come from the germline V gene. The CDR3 has 18 residues. CDR3 sequence reads: CACDPLGMKGSLTAQLFF. In DNA form, the CDR3 reads TGCGCCTGTGACCCTCTGGGGATGAAAGGGAGTTTGACAGCACAACTCTTCTTT.

The chain combines TRDV2 with TRDJ1; TRDD3 agrees at 8 bases. Germline V gives CDR1 GEAIGNYY, CDR2 EKD. J lost 5 bases, V lost 3 bases, and 7 bases had no gene match. This CDR3 is 14 amino acids long. CDR3 sequence reads: CACDPLGDGDKLIF. The DNA for the CDR3 is TGTGCCTGTGACCCTTTGGGGGATGGTGATAAACTCATCTTT.

The CDR3 bases are TGTGCCTGTGTGCCCGTACTGGGGGATACCCACCACAAATACACCGATAAACTCATCTTT. Protein sequence: CACVPVLGDTHHKYTDKLIF. This chain joins TRDV2 and TRDJ1; 12 positions match TRDD3. With V trimmed by 5 bases and J by 0 bases, 18 bases remained unmatched. Per the germline V gene, CDR1 is GEAIGNYY and CDR2 is EKD. The CDR3 spans 20 residues.

The chain links TRDV2 to TRDJ1; TRDD3 might be the D (6 bases). The V and J ends lost 0 bases and 1 base respectively, with 14 bases between them. Germline V gene lookup returns CDR1 GEAIGNYY and CDR2 EKD. The CDR3 runs 16 residues. CDR3 DNA sequence: TGTGCCTGTGACACCATTGGGGGTCTGTGCACCGATAAACTCATCTTT. As protein: CACDTIGGLCTDKLIF.

This clone was observed a few times. The V call is TRDV2, the J call TRDJ3, with D unclear. The germline V gene has CDR1 GEAIGNYY and CDR2 EKD. Trimming shortened V by 0 bases and J by 2 bases, and 13 bases separated the two germline ends. The CDR3 spans 18 residues. The CDR3 spells CACDTLTEVTWDTRQMFF. DNA of the CDR3: TGTGCCTGTGACACCCTCACTGAGGTTACCTGGGACACCCGACAGATGTTTTTC.

The rearrangement joins TRDV2 to TRDJ3, with 9 nucleotides matching TRDD3. J lost 2 bases, V lost 0 bases, and 31 bases had no gene match. The germline CDR1 and CDR2 sequences are GEAIGNYY and EKD. The length of the CDR3 is 27 residues. The CDR3 nucleotides are TGTGCCTGTGACACCATACGGACCGCCTCCCTAGGGTACTGGGGGACTCGAATCACCTGGGACACCCGACAGATGTTTTTC. Residues: CACDTIRTASLGYWGTRITWDTRQMFF.

The rearrangement uses TRDV3 and TRDJ1, with D hard to call. Germline-derived CDR1 and CDR2 are TVYSNPD and GDNSRS (reference sequence). CDR3 length: 16 amino acids. With 1 base removed from V and 0 bases from J, the gap between germline ends came to 18 bases. CDR3 in amino acids: CAFTCRPATHTDKLIF. The CDR3 DNA follows: TGTGCCTTTACTTGCCGCCCTGCGACACACACCGATAAACTCATCTTT.

This clone has a handful of counts. The chain employs TRDV2 and TRDJ1, with 11 bases fitting TRDD3. The V gene's germline CDR1 is GEAIGNYY and CDR2 EKD. V shed 2 bases, J shed 1 base, and the junction held 11 bases outside the gene matches. This CDR3 has 18 residues. The CDR3 loop is CACDNVLGDTASTDKLIF. In DNA form, the CDR3 reads TGTGCCTGTGACAACGTTCTGGGGGATACCGCCTCCACCGATAAACTCATCTTT.

Concerning this clone: Other nucleotide sequences from this sample produce the same CDR3. The rearrangement joins TRDV2 to TRDJ1, with 11 positions matching TRDD3. The germline V gene has CDR1 GEAIGNYY and CDR2 EKD. The trim removed 3 bases at V and 3 bases at J, leaving 5 bases unmatched. This CDR3 contains 15 residues. Here the CDR3 reads CACDQLGDTPDKLIF. As DNA, the CDR3 is TGTGCCTGTGACCAGCTGGGGGATACTCCCGATAAACTCATCTTT.

Worth noting for this clone: This may arise from a read error, as a much more abundant clone is one base away. The chain links TRDV2 to TRDJ1; 10 bases fit TRDD3. This CDR3 contains 15 residues. Germline CDR1 GEAIGNYY, CDR2 EKD. The CDR3 protein is CAWDNLGVGDTFLIF. For the CDR3, the DNA is TGTGCCTGGGACAATCTTGGAGTGGGGGATACTTTTCTCATCTTT.